Detailed here is one T cell receptor (beta chain). This entry belongs to a study of graft-versus-host responses after intestinal transplantation. Study details: Uniformly, recipients were administered anti-thymocyte globulin induction with subsequent tacrolimus and steroids for two to three years.

Repertoires were generated with immunoSEQ multiplex PCR, while TCRdb's copy carries only in-frame clones and drops some. The table shows 45,000 to 55,000 clones, with 91% occurring only once. Trimming pared 3 bases from V and 5 bases from J, leaving 11 bases between. This CDR3 has 15 residues. Germline lookup yields CDR1 ENHRY and CDR2 SYGVKD. The specimen comprised PBMCs, sampled nearly 670 days after intestinal transplant. The clonotype was recovered from a human patient who received an intestinal transplant, so some T cells may come from the graft donor. This chain joins TRBV10-3 and TRBJ1-6; D is uncertain. The DNA for the CDR3 is TGTGCCATCAGTGAAAGGCCCGTCCATAATTCACCCCTCCACTTT. Protein sequence: CAISERPVHNSPLHF.